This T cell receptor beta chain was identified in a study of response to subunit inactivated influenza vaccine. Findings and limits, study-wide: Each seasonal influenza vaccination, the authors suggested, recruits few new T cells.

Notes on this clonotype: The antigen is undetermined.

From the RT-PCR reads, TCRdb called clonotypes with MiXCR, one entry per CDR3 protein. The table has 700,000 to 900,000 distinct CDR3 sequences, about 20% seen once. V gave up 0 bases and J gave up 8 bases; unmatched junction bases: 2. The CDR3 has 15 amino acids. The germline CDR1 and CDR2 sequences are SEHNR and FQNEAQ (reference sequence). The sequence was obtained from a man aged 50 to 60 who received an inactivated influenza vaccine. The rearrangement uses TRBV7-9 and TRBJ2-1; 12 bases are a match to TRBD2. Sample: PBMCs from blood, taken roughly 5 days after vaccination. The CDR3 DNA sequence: TGTGCCAGCAGCTTAGCATCTAGCGGGAGGGATGAGCAGTTCTTC. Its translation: CASSLASSGRDEQFF.